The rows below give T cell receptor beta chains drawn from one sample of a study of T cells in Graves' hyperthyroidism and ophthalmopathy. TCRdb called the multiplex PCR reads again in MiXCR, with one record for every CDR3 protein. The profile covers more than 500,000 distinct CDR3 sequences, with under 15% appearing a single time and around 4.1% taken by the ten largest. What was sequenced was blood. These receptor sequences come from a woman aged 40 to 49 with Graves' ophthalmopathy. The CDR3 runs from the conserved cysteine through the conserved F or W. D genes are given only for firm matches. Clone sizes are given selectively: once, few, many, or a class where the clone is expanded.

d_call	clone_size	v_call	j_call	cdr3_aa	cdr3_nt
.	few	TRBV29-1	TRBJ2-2	CSEKNTGELFF	TGCAGCGAAAAGAACACCGGGGAGCTGTTTTTT
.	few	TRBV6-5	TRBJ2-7	CASSYTWSPRADYEQYF	TGTGCCAGCAGTTACACATGGTCCCCCCGGGCCGACTACGAGCAGTACTTC
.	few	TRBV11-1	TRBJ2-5	CASSPRTARIFSQETQYF	TGTGCCAGCAGCCCTCGGACAGCCCGTATCTTTAGCCAAGAGACCCAGTACTTC
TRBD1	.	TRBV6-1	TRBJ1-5	CASSLGQVHSNQPQHF	TGTGCCAGCAGTCTCGGACAGGTCCATAGCAATCAGCCCCAGCATTTT
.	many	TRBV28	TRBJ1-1	CASSPHPQGNTEAFF	TGTGCCAGCAGTCCCCACCCCCAGGGTAACACTGAAGCTTTCTTT
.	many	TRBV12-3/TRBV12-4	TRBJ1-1	CASSFGLNTEAFF	TGTGCCAGCAGTTTTGGGCTGAACACTGAAGCTTTCTTT
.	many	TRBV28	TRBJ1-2	CASSFRNPFIAF	TGTGCCAGCAGTTTCCGGAACCCTTTTATCGCCTTC
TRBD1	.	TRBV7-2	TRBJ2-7	CASSLALSGTGWYEQYF	TGTGCCAGCAGCTTAGCCCTCTCTGGGACAGGGTGGTACGAGCAGTACTTC
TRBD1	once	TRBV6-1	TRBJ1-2	CASSEVPTGHYGYTF	TGTGCCAGCAGTGAAGTCCCGACAGGGCACTATGGCTACACCTTC
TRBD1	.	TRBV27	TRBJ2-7	CASSLKGGQGTYEQYF	TGTGCCAGCAGTTTAAAGGGGGGACAGGGGACCTACGAGCAGTACTTC
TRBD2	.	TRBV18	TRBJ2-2	CASYRAGGPNTGELFF	TGTGCCAGCTACCGAGCGGGAGGGCCGAACACCGGGGAGCTGTTTTTT
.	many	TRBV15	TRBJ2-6	CATSTSRVGANVLTF	TGTGCCACCAGCACCAGCAGGGTTGGGGCCAACGTCCTGACTTTC
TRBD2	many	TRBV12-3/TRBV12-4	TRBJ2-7	CASSLSGTLYEQYF	TGTGCCAGCAGTTTAAGCGGGACCCTTTACGAGCAGTACTTC
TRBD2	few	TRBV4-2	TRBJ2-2	CASSQGLAGGNTGELFF	TGTGCCAGCAGCCAAGGACTAGCGGGAGGGAACACCGGGGAGCTGTTTTTT
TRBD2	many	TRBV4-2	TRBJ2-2	CASTHSGSTGELFF	TGTGCCAGCACCCACAGCGGGAGCACCGGGGAGCTGTTTTTT
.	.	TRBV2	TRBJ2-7	CASRIRGGAYEQYF	TGTGCCAGCAGGATCCGCGGAGGGGCCTACGAGCAGTACTTC
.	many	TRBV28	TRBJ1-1	CASSFGIGRTEAFF	TGTGCCAGCAGTTTCGGAATCGGACGCACTGAAGCTTTCTTT
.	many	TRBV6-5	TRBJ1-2	CASSYSSPNYGYTF	TGTGCCAGCAGTTACTCTTCCCCTAACTATGGCTACACCTTC
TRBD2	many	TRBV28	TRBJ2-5	CASRGLASQETQYF	TGTGCCAGCAGGGGACTAGCTAGTCAAGAGACCCAGTACTTC
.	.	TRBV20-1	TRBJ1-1	CSAINRAPDTEAFF	TGCAGTGCTATCAACAGGGCCCCGGACACTGAAGCTTTCTTT
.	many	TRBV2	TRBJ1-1	CASRAENTEAFF	TGTGCCAGCAGAGCGGAGAACACTGAAGCTTTCTTT
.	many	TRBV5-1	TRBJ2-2	CASSLGSFQGTGELFF	TGCGCCAGCAGCTTGGGGAGTTTCCAAGGCACCGGGGAGCTGTTTTTT
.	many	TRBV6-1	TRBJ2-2	CASSAAGSNTGELFF	TGTGCCAGCAGTGCGGCAGGGAGCAACACCGGGGAGCTGTTTTTT
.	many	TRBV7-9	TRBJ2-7	CASSPGSYSYEQYF	TGTGCCAGCAGCCCCGGGAGCTACTCCTACGAGCAGTACTTC
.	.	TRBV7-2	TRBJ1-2	CASTPVTTGGYGYTF	TGTGCCAGCACCCCGGTCACAACGGGAGGCTATGGCTACACCTTC
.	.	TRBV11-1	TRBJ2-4	CASSPRPGQGGKNIQYF	TGTGCCAGCAGCCCCCGCCCAGGGCAGGGCGGCAAAAACATTCAGTACTTC
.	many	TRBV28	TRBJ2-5	CASSLGYPETQYF	TGTGCCAGCAGTTTGGGGTACCCAGAGACCCAGTACTTC
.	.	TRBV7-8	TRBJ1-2	CASSLNLQNYGYTF	TGTGCCAGCAGCCTAAACCTACAGAACTATGGCTACACCTTC
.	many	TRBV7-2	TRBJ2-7	CASSLQAYEQYF	TGTGCCAGCAGCCTACAGGCCTACGAGCAGTACTTC